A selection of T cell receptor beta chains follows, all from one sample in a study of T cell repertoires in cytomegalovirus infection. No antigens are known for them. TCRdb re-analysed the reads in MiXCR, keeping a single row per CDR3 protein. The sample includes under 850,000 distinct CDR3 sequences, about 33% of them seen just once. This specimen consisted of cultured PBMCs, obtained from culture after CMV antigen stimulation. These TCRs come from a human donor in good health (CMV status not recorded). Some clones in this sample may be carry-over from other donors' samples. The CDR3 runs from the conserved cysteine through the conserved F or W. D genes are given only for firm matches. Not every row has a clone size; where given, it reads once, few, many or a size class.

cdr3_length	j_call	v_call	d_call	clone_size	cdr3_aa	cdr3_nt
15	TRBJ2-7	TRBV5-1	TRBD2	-	CASSPSGTSGPAAYF	TGCGCCAGCAGCCCCTCCGGGACTAGCGGGCCCGCAGCGTACTTC
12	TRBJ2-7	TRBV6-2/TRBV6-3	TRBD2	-	CASSELADEQYF	TGTGCCAGCAGCGAACTAGCGGACGAGCAGTACTTC
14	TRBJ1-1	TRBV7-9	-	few	CASSWEGPNTEAFF	TGTGCCAGCAGCTGGGAGGGGCCTAACACTGAAGCTTTCTTT
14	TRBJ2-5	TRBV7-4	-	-	CASSLRQYQETQYF	TGTGCCAGCAGCCTTCGACAGTACCAAGAGACCCAGTACTTC
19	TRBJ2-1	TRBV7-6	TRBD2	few	CASRPWGTSGSGGHNEQFF	TGTGCCAGCCGACCCTGGGGGACTAGCGGGAGCGGCGGGCACAATGAGCAGTTCTTC
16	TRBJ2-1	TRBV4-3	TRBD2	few	CASSQDSGRAYNEQFF	TGCGCCAGCAGCCAAGATAGCGGGAGGGCCTACAATGAGCAGTTCTTC
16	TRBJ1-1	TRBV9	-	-	CASSVAGGGSNTEAFF	TGTGCCAGCAGCGTAGCCGGGGGCGGGTCGAACACTGAAGCTTTCTTT
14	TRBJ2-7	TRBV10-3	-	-	CAISEFKATYEQYF	TGTGCCATCAGTGAGTTCAAAGCTACCTACGAGCAGTACTTC
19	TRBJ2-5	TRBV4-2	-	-	CASSQDLRGGRAYQETQSF	TGTGCCAGCAGCCAAGACCTCCGGGGCGGCAGGGCGTACCAAGAGACCCAGTCCTTC
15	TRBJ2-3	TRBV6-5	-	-	CASKKRGASTDTQYF	TGTGCCAGCAAGAAGAGAGGGGCCAGCACAGATACGCAGTATTTT
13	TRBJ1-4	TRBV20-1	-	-	CSARTATNEKLFF	TGCAGTGCCAGGACTGCAACTAATGAAAAACTGTTTTTT
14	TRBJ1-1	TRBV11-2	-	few	CASSYRELNTEAFF	TGTGCCAGCAGTTATAGGGAGTTGAACACTGAAGCTTTCTTT
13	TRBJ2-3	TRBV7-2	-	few	CASTLTPTDTQYF	TGTGCCAGCACCTTGACTCCCACAGATACGCAGTATTTT
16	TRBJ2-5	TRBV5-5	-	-	CASSFSLTLGLETQYF	TGTGCCAGCAGCTTTTCACTCACCTTGGGGTTAGAGACCCAGTACTTC
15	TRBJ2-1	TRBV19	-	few	CASSMLKTSYNEQFF	TGTGCCAGTAGTATGTTGAAAACCTCCTACAATGAGCAGTTCTTC
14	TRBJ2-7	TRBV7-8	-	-	CASSQRDTYYEQYF	TGTGCCAGCAGCCAACGGGACACCTACTACGAGCAGTACTTC
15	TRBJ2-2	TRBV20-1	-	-	CSAPDYGRNTGELFF	TGCAGTGCCCCCGATTACGGCAGGAACACCGGGGAGCTGTTTTTT
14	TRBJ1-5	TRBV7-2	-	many	CASSPYGGGQPQHF	TGTGCCAGCAGCCCCTATGGGGGCGGACAGCCCCAGCATTTT
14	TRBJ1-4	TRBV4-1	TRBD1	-	CASSQAGTGGRRFF	TGCGCCAGCAGCCAAGCCGGGACAGGGGGTAGACGGTTTTTT
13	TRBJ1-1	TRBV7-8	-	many	CASSSEPDTEAFF	TGTGCCAGCAGCTCCGAGCCCGACACTGAAGCTTTCTTT
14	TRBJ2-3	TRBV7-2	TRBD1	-	CASSLVRGRDTQYF	TGTGCCAGCAGCTTAGTAAGGGGGCGAGATACGCAGTATTTT
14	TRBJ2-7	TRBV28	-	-	CASNPEVGPYEQYF	TGTGCCAGCAACCCCGAAGTAGGGCCCTACGAGCAGTACTTC
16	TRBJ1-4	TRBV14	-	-	CASSQEARKYNEKLFF	TGTGCCAGCAGCCAAGAGGCTCGGAAATATAATGAAAAACTGTTTTTT
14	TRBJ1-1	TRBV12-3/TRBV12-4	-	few	CASSWATGNTEAFF	TGTGCCAGCAGTTGGGCGACAGGCAACACTGAAGCTTTCTTT
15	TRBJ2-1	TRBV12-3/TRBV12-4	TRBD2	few	CASSLSGRVGNEQFF	TGTGCCAGCAGCTTAAGCGGGAGGGTTGGCAATGAGCAGTTCTTC
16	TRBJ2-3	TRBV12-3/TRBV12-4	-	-	CASSSSLLAVYGTQYF	-
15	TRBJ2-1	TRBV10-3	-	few	CAISERPAGDNEQFF	TGTGCCATCAGTGAACGGCCGGCCGGGGACAATGAGCAGTTCTTC
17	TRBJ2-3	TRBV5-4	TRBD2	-	CASSLRRGVTSTDTQYF	TGTGCCAGCAGCTTGCGGCGGGGGGTAACTAGCACAGATACGCAGTATTTT
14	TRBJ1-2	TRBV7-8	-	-	CASSLAAGVPGYTF	TGTGCCAGCAGCTTAGCCGCCGGGGTTCCTGGCTACACCTTC
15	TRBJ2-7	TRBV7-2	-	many	CASSSNRVLMYEQYF	TGTGCCAGCAGCTCAAACAGGGTCTTGATGTACGAGCAGTACTTC
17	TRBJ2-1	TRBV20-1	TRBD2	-	CSARGTSGRSSYNEQFF	TGCAGTGCTAGAGGAACTAGCGGGCGAAGCTCCTACAATGAGCAGTTCTTC
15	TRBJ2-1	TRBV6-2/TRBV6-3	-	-	CASSSGTLSYNEQFF	TGTGCCAGCAGTTCCGGGACTTTGTCCTACAATGAGCAGTTCTTC
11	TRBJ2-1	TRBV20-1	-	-	CSAPDYAEQFF	TGCAGTGCCCCCGACTACGCTGAGCAGTTCTTC
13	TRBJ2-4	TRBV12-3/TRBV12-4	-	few	CASSLGSQNIQYF	TGTGCCAGCAGTTTAGGATCTCAAAACATTCAGTACTTC
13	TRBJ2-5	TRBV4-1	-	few	CASSLAPVETQYF	TGCGCCAGCAGCCTCGCACCAGTCGAGACCCAGTACTTC
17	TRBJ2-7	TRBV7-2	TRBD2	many	CASSLGKREGQSYEQYF	TGTGCCAGCAGCTTAGGGAAACGGGAGGGCCAATCCTACGAGCAGTACTTC